The 23 T cell receptor beta chains below all came from one sample that was sequenced in a study of shared clonotypes between healthy human individuals (dated by TCRdb to between 2020 and 2021). The library relied on the immunoSEQ multiplex PCR assay. TCRdb took this table from immuneACCESS and kept in-frame rearrangements with V and J called. Such tables lack part of the clones; where checked against another copy, unresolved V genes explain under half of the gap, and the rest is unexplained. The sample profile shows 300,000 or so clones; roughly 70% of them were found once. The top ten clonotypes cover approximately 10% of the sample. Specimen: memory CD4+ T cells sorted from blood. The cell subset or site label of this sample denotes: CD45RA-negative fraction. The receptors stem from a man aged 25-45 years in good health.

V is TRBV7-9 and J is TRBJ2-1; maybe TRBD2 (6 bases). The germline V gene has CDR1 SEHNR and CDR2 FQNEAQ (reference sequence). This CDR3 has 16 residues. Trimming took 5 bases from V and 2 from J, leaving 16 bases between them. CDR3 loop: CASSLWGGVTYNEQFF. The DNA for the CDR3 is TGTGCCAGCAGCCTTTGGGGCGGGGTAACCTACAATGAGCAGTTCTTC.

This clone has ten or more counts. The chain joins TRBV5-6 to TRBJ2-1; D is perhaps TRBD2 (5 bases). Germline CDR1 is SGHDT and CDR2 is YYEEEE. The CDR3 spans 15 residues. The ends were cut back, 4 bases at V and 0 bases at J, with 11 bases in the middle. CDR3 sequence reads: CASSPAVSSYNEQFF. The DNA for the CDR3 is TGTGCCAGCAGCCCAGCGGTAAGCTCCTACAATGAGCAGTTCTTC.

In DNA, the CDR3 is TGCGCCATCAGCTGGGGGGGGTCTACCTACGAGCAGTACTTC. Protein: CAISWGGSTYEQYF. The chain employs TRBV10-2 and TRBJ2-7; 7 nucleotides agree with TRBD2. Per germline, CDR1 WSHSY and CDR2 SAAADI. CDR3 length: 14 residues. J gave up 2 bases and V 10 bases, and 11 bases lay outside the gene matches.

This clone was counted between two and nine times. V gene TRBV14 combines with J gene TRBJ2-2; the D is unclear. Between the trimmed V and J ends, which lost 0 bases and 4 bases, there was a span of 6 bases. CDR1 and CDR2 (germline): SGHDN, FVKESK. The CDR3 consists of 14 residues. The CDR3 DNA reads as TGTGCCAGCAGCCAAGAGAGTCCCACCGGGGAGCTGTTTTTT. Its protein is CASSQESPTGELFF.

This clone turned up a few times. The genes are TRBV30 and TRBJ1-3; D gene unclear. The V and J ends lost 6 bases and 0 bases respectively, with 12 bases between them. Germline lookup yields CDR1 GTSNPN and CDR2 SVGIG (reference sequence). The length of the CDR3 is 14 residues. This CDR3 is CACRVSLSGNTIYF. Written as DNA, the CDR3 is TGTGCCTGCCGGGTCTCCCTCTCTGGAAACACCATATATTTT.

The chain combines TRBV5-1 with TRBJ1-1; no reliable D call. The CDR3 contains 14 residues. From germline, CDR1 is SGHRS and CDR2 YFSETQ. Trimming stripped 0 bases from V and 3 bases from J, with 9 bases between. CDR3 sequence reads: CASSLDGRDTEAFF. The CDR3 DNA follows: TGCGCCAGCAGCTTGGATGGGCGGGACACTGAAGCTTTCTTT.

V and J are TRBV15 and TRBJ1-2, with 7 bases aligning to TRBD1. The CDR3 totals 16 residues. Germline V gives CDR1 LNHNV, CDR2 YYDKDF (reference sequence). V lost 0 bases and J lost 3; bases outside the gene matches: 7. The CDR3 DNA sequence: TGTGCCACCAGCAGAGACCTTAGGGGGCGCGACTATGGCTACACCTTC. It is translated as CATSRDLRGRDYGYTF. The full variable domain, in which reference TRBV15 and TRBJ1-2 provide the parts outside the CDR3, is DAMVIQNPRYQVTQFGKPVTLSCSQTLNHNVMYWYQQKSSQAPKLLFHYYDKDFNNEADTPDNFQSRRPNTSFCFLDIRSPGLGDTAMYLCATSRDLRGRDYGYTFGSGTRLTVV.

The chain links TRBV20-1 to TRBJ2-5; D is unclear. The CDR3 covers 11 residues. CDR1 is DFQATT, CDR2 SNEGSKA, per germline (reference sequence). The germline V and J ends were trimmed by 3 bases and 5 bases, with 7 bases remaining between them. The CDR3 DNA reads TGCAGTGCTAGGGTTACGGAGACCCAGTACTTC. This sequence encodes CSARVTETQYF.

This chain links TRBV21-1 with TRBJ2-7; the tabulated D call, TRBD2, remains unverified against the DNA. TRBV21-1 is reported as a pseudogene. The CDR3 spans 12 residues. CDR3 sequence reads: CASSKRGDEQYF. CDR3 nucleotide sequence: TGTGCCAGCAGCAAACGGGGAGACGAGCAGTACTTC.

This chain connects TRBV11-1 to TRBJ2-3; TRBD2 might be the D (5 bases). Germline V CDR1 and CDR2: SGHAT, FQDESV (reference sequence). CDR3 length: 15 residues. V shed 4 bases and J shed 2 bases, with 13 bases lying between them. CDR3 nucleotide sequence: TGTGCCAGCAGCTACCGGACGGGAATCACAGATACGCAGTATTTT. This gives the protein CASSYRTGITDTQYF. The variable domain in full, completed from reference TRBV11-1 and TRBJ2-3, reads EAEVAQSPRYKITEKSQAVAFWCDPISGHATLYWYRQILGQGPELLVQFQDESVVDDSQLPKDRFSAERLKGVDSTLKIQPAELGDSAMYLCASSYRTGITDTQYFGPGTRLTVL.

The sample holds a few counts of this clone. The CDR3 sequence is CASSYGQGISGELFF. The CDR3 nucleotides are TGTGCCAGCAGTTACGGACAGGGCATATCCGGGGAGCTGTTTTTT. The chain recombines TRBV2 with TRBJ2-2; 8 bases map to TRBD1. The germline V gene has CDR1 SNHLY and CDR2 FYNNEI. The CDR3 spans 15 residues. J lost 6 bases, V lost 5 bases, and 8 bases had no gene match.

The chain has TRBV4-1 and TRBJ1-1; no reliable D call. Per germline, CDR1 MGHRA and CDR2 YSYEKL. The ends were cut back, 4 bases at V and 6 bases at J, with 12 bases in the middle. The CDR3 contains 13 residues. The CDR3 DNA follows: TGCGCCAGCAGCCTTCAGATTCTCTCTGAAGCTTTCTTT. Residues: CASSLQILSEAFF.

This chain uses TRBV18 with TRBJ1-1, with a tentative D call TRBD1 (5 bases). V lost 2 bases and J lost 3, with 10 bases in between. Germline V gene lookup returns CDR1 KGHSH and CDR2 LQKENI. CDR3 length equals 14 residues. The CDR3 sequence is CASSPEGTYTEAFF. CDR3 in DNA: TGTGCCAGCTCACCAGAAGGGACCTACACTGAAGCTTTCTTT.

The rearrangement links TRBV5-8 to TRBJ1-2; D remains unclear. The CDR3 has 12 amino acids. Trimming took off 7 bases at V and 7 bases at J, with 14 bases between the two ends. Per the germline V gene, CDR1 is SGHTS and CDR2 is YDEGEE. The CDR3 is CASQLERGGYTF. CDR3 in DNA: TGTGCCAGCCAGCTTGAACGGGGTGGCTACACCTTC. The full variable domain, rest sourced from reference TRBV5-8 and TRBJ1-2, is EAGVTQSPTHLIKTRGQQATLRCSPISGHTSVYWYQQALGLGLQFLLWYDEGEERNRGNFPPRFSGRQFPNYSSELNVNALELEDSALYLCASQLERGGYTFGSGTRLTVV.

The chain employs TRBV7-9 and TRBJ2-5; 15 bases line up with TRBD2. Germline assignment: CDR1 SEHNR and CDR2 FQNEAQ (reference sequence). Losses at the gene ends were 5 bases for V and 5 bases for J; bases not matched to a gene: 3. This CDR3 has 15 amino acids. Written as DNA, the CDR3 is TGTGCCAGCAGCGAAGGGACTAGCGGGAGGGAGACCCAGTACTTC. Its translation is CASSEGTSGRETQYF.

The gene calls are TRBV29-1 and TRBJ1-5; D is uncertain. This CDR3 region has 12 residues. CDR1 SQVTM and CDR2 ANQGSEA come from the germline V gene. The V end lost 4 bases, the J end lost 2 bases, and 6 bases lay between the germline ends. CDR3 nucleotide sequence: TGCAGCGTTGTAGAGGGCAATCAGCCCCAGCATTTT. Amino acid sequence: CSVVEGNQPQHF.

This chain links TRBV18 with TRBJ2-5, with 13 bases fitting TRBD2. Germline V gene sequence: CDR1 KGHSH, CDR2 LQKENI. Trimming took 2 bases from V and 5 from J; bases not matched to a gene: 8. This CDR3 spans 17 amino acids. The DNA for the CDR3 is TGTGCCAGCTCACCAACCAGGACTAGCGGGAGAGGTGAGACCCAGTACTTC. Residues: CASSPTRTSGRGETQYF.

This clone was detected only once. The V gene is TRBV2, the J gene TRBJ2-5, with 7 nucleotides matching TRBD1. Germline-derived CDR1 and CDR2 are SNHLY and FYNNEI. This CDR3 contains 15 residues. The junction had 8 bases not matched to a gene; V was cut back by 5 bases and J by 2 bases. CDR3 residues: CASSPTGVGQETQYF. CDR3 DNA sequence: TGTGCCAGCAGTCCAACAGGGGTGGGGCAAGAGACCCAGTACTTC.

This chain joins TRBV6-6 and TRBJ1-2, with D possibly being TRBD1 (5 bases). The CDR3 runs to 12 residues. Germline-derived CDR1 and CDR2 are MNHNY and SVGAGI (reference sequence). Trimming pared 6 bases from V and 10 bases from J, leaving 15 bases between. The CDR3 DNA reads TGTGCCAGCAGCCCCCGCCAGGGAGCCTACACCTTC. The encoded protein is CASSPRQGAYTF.

The chain recombines TRBV19 with TRBJ2-1; D is unresolved. Between the trimmed V and J ends, which lost 5 bases and 5 bases, there was a span of 10 bases. Germline CDR1 LNHDA, CDR2 SQIVND (reference sequence). The CDR3 spans 13 residues. This chain's CDR3 is CASSVGRHNEQFF. In nucleotides, the CDR3 is TGTGCCAGTAGTGTCGGACGCCACAATGAGCAGTTCTTC.

The rearrangement joins TRBV6-1 to TRBJ1-5; D unresolved. This CDR3 comprises 15 residues. CDR1 is MNHNS and CDR2 is SASEGT in the germline V gene. The V end lost 6 bases, the J end lost 5 bases, and 17 bases lay between the germline ends. The CDR3 DNA sequence: TGTGCCAGCAGACTCGGCACAGTCAATTATCAGCCCCAGCATTTT. Translation: CASRLGTVNYQPQHF.

The genes are TRBV9 and TRBJ2-7; 8 bases line up with TRBD2. The V gene's germline CDR1 is SGDLS and CDR2 YYNGEE. The CDR3 extends over 14 amino acids. V dropped 5 bases and J dropped 3; count of bases not matched to a gene: 7. In DNA, the CDR3 is TGTGCCAGCAGTGCACTAGCGGCGAACTACGAGCAGTACTTC. Translating gives CASSALAANYEQYF.

The chain employs TRBV11-3 and TRBJ2-7; D may be TRBD2 (6 bases). CDR1 SGHNT and CDR2 YENEEA come from the germline V gene. The CDR3 runs 14 residues. Trimming shortened V by 5 bases and J by 3 bases, and 14 bases separated the two germline ends. The CDR3 here is CASSPGGGSYEQYF. The CDR3 DNA is TGTGCCAGCAGCCCCGGTGGAGGGAGCTACGAGCAGTACTTC.